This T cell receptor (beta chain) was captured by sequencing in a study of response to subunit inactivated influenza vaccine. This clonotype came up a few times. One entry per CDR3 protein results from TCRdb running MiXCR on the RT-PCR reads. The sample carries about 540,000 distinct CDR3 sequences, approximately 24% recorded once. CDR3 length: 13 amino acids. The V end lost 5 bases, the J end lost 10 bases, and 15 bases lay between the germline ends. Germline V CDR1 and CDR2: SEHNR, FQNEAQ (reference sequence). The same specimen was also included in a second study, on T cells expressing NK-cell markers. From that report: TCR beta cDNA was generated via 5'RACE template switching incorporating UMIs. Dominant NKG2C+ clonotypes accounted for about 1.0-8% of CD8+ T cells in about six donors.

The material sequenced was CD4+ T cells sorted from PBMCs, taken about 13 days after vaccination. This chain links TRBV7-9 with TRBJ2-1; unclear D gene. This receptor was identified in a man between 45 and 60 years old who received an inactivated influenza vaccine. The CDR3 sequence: CASSPKAGHEQFF. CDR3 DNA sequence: TGTGCCAGCAGCCCAAAGGCTGGTCACGAGCAGTTCTTC.